This is a list of T cell receptor beta chains from one sample in a study of blood T cells in healthy people across ages. MiXCR, run by TCRdb on the 5' RACE reads, gives a single entry per CDR3 protein. The sample yields approximately 800,000 distinct CDR3 sequences, 55% to 75% seen once. Material for sequencing was blood. The source is a man aged 25-40 years in good health. CDR3s include the opening cysteine and the closing phenylalanine or tryptophan.

V gene	J gene	CDR3 protein
TRBV20-1	TRBJ2-5	CSASRLAGGFQETQYF
TRBV6-2/TRBV6-3	TRBJ1-2	CASSYRQPYGYTF
TRBV5-1	TRBJ2-6	CASSRTGTESRTSGANVLTF
TRBV20-1	TRBJ2-7	CSAEYRNRGHNEQYF
TRBV10-3	TRBJ1-6	CAISAAENSPLHF
TRBV2	TRBJ2-7	CASRAFYEQYF
TRBV29-1	TRBJ1-4	CSVGIRLGVTNEKLFF
TRBV29-1	TRBJ2-2	CSGQQGTGELFF
TRBV29-1	-	CSVQVIAGAGEQYF
TRBV6-2/TRBV6-3	TRBJ2-1	CASKIGGSGNEQFF
TRBV29-1	TRBJ2-1	CSVCLVDEQFF
TRBV5-1	TRBJ2-1	CASSLAGSSNEQFF
TRBV29-1	TRBJ2-5	CSVPLTGQETQYF
TRBV25-1	-	CASSAWETQYF
TRBV7-2	-	CASSLGASGGENIQYF
TRBV15	TRBJ2-5	CATSGQGGETQYF
TRBV27	TRBJ2-3	CASSRGLAGHFTDTQYF
TRBV7-9	TRBJ2-1	CASSLRETSGGTNEQFF
TRBV5-1	TRBJ1-6	CASSSGTVESPLHF
TRBV7-9	TRBJ1-2	CASSWGQGSVLGYTF
TRBV5-1	TRBJ2-2	CASSLDTTDGELFF
TRBV20-1	TRBJ1-2	CSAIPRDSYGYTF
TRBV24-1	TRBJ1-2	CATRTGVHGYTF
TRBV6-2/TRBV6-3	TRBJ2-5	CASSPGLAGFEGEQYF
TRBV6-1	TRBJ1-2	CASSDRAYGYTF
TRBV20-1	TRBJ2-1	CSARDQLGGAEQFF
TRBV20-1	TRBJ1-1	CSAKAGLQNTEAFF
TRBV7-2	TRBJ1-1	CASSLVIGTGVDTEAFF
TRBV4-2	TRBJ2-1	CASSQESGGYNEQFF
TRBV20-1	TRBJ2-7	CSVTAGPRGQYF
TRBV29-1	TRBJ1-1	CSAGGPGAAGTEAFF
TRBV6-6	TRBJ2-1	CASTLGPAYNEQFF
TRBV11-3	TRBJ2-1	CASSQTEYNEQFF
TRBV29-1	TRBJ1-2	CSVSGANYGYTF
TRBV20-1	TRBJ2-7	CSARPGGSYEQYF
TRBV7-8	TRBJ2-1	CASSRGLGVHKQFF
TRBV28	TRBJ2-7	CASSPFSQYEQYF